The table lists the clone carrying this TCR beta chain with a count of one. This sample is drawn from a study of blood T cell repertoires in COVID-19. For the study at large: From T cells, B-cell-depleted T cells, or PBMCs came the material, which was cDNA or gDNA.

Method: immunoSEQ multiplex PCR; TCRdb's copy keeps in-frame clones and lacks some. The data hold under 80,000 clones, with less than 90% observed a single time. This clonotype was obtained from a man older than 75 in a cohort sampled during active COVID-19. Sequencing was done on a sample of peripheral blood.

The CDR3 DNA sequence: TGTGCCAGCAGCGCGAAAGCGGGGGACTTGAACACCGGGGAGCTGTTTTTT. Translation: CASSAKAGDLNTGELFF. The chain links TRBV3-1 (or the pseudogene TRBV3-2) to TRBJ2-2; 8 bases fit TRBD2. The junction had 9 bases not matched to a gene; V was cut back by 5 bases and J by 1 base. Looked up from germline, CDR1 is LGHDT and CDR2 is YNNKEL (reference sequence). The CDR3 spans 17 residues.